What follows describes a single T cell receptor (beta chain). No antigen is known for it. This table comes from immunoSEQ multiplex PCR, and its TCRdb copy is limited to in-frame clones, with some not included. The sample lists over 1,000 clones, roughly 80% occurring once. The data were taken from a study of brain metastases from non-small cell lung cancer. Findings and limits, study-wide: Brain metastases shared most TCR repertoire with primaries, with sparse T cells.

This TCR was recovered from a donor over 35 with non-small cell lung cancer. Sequencing was done on a sample of tissue from a brain metastasis.

CDR3: CAISESEGLQPQHF. Here the CDR3 DNA reads TGTGCCATCAGTGAGTCTGAGGGGCTCCAGCCCCAGCATTTT. The rearrangement links TRBV10-3 to TRBJ1-5; weak D call: TRBD1 (5 bases). CDR1 is ENHRY and CDR2 is SYGVKD in the germline V gene. The CDR3 is 14 amino acids. V was clipped by 0 bases and J by 7 bases, with 10 bases between them.